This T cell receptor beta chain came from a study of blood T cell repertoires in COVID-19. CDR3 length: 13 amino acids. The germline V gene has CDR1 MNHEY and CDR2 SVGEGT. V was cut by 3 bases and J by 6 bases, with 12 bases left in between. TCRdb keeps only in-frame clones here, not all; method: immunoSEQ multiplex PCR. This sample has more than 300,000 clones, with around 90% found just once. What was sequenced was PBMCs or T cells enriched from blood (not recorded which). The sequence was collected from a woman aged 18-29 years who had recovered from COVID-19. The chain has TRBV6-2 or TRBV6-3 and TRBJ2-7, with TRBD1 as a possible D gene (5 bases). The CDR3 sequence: CASSYGAGIEQYF. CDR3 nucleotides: TGTGCCAGCAGTTATGGGGCAGGGATCGAGCAGTACTTC.